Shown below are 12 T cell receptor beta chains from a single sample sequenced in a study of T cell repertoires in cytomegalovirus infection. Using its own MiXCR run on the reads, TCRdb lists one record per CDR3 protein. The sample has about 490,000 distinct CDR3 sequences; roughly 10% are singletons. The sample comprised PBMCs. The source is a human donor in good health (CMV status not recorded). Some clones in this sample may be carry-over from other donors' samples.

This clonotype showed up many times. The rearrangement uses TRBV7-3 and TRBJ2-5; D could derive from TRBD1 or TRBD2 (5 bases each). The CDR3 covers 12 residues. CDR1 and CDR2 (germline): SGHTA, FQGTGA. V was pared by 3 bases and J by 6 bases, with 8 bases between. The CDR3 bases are TGTGCCAGCAGCTTCCCGGGGCAGACCCAGTACTTC. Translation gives CASSFPGQTQYF.

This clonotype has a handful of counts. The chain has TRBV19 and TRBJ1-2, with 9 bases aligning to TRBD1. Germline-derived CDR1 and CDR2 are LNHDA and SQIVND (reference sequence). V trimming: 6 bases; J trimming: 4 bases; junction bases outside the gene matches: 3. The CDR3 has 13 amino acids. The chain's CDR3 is CASRDRGVYGYTF. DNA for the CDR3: TGTGCCAGTAGGGACAGGGGCGTCTATGGCTACACCTTC.

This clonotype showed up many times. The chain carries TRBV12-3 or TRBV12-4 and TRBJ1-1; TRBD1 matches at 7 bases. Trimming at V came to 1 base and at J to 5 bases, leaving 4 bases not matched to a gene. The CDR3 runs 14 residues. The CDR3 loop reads CASSLEDRVTEAFF. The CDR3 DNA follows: TGTGCCAGCAGTTTAGAAGACAGGGTGACTGAAGCTTTCTTT.

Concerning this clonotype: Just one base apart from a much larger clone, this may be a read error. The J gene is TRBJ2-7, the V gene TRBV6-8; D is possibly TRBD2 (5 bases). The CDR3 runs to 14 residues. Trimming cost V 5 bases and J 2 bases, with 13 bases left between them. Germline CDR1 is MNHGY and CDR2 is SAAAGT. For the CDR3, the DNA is TGTGCCAGCAGTCCGAACAGCGGACCCTACGAGCAGTACTTC. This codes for CASSPNSGPYEQYF.

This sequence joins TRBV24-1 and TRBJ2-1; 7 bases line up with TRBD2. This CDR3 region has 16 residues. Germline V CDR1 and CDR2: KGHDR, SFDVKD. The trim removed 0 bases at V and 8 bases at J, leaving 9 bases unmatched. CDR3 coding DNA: TGTGCCACCAGTGATTTGGGGCTAGCGGTCCCCGATGAGCAGTTCTTC. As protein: CATSDLGLAVPDEQFF.

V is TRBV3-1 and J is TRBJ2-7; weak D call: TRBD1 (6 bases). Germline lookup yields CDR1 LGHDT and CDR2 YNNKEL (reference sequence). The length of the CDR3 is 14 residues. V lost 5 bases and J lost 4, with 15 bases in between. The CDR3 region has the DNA TGTGCCAGCAGCAAGGGGGTATCGATATACGAGCAGTACTTC. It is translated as CASSKGVSIYEQYF.

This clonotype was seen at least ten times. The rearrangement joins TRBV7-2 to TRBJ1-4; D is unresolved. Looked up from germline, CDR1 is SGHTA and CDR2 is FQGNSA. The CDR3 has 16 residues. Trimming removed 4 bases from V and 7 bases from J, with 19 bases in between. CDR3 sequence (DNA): TGTGCCAGCAGCTCACTGGACCATACGGGGAGTGAAAAACTGTTTTTT. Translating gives CASSSLDHTGSEKLFF. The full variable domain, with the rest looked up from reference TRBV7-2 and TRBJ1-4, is GAGVSQSPSNKVTEKGKDVELRCDPISGHTALYWYRQSLGQGLEFLIYFQGNSAPDKSGLPSDRFSAERTGGSVSTLTIQRTQQEDSAVYLCASSSLDHTGSEKLFFGSGTQLSVL.

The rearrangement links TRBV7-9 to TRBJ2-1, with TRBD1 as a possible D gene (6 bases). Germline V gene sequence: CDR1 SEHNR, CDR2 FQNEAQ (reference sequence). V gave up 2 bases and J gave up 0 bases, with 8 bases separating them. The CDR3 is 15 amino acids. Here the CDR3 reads CASSLPGHSYNEQFF. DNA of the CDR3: TGTGCCAGCAGCTTACCGGGACACTCCTACAATGAGCAGTTCTTC.

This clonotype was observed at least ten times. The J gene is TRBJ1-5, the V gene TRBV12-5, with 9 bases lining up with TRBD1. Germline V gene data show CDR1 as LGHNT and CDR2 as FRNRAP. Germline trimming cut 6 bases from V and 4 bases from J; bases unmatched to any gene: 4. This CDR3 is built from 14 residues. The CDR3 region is CASGRDRENQPQHF. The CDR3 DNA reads TGTGCTAGTGGCCGGGACAGGGAAAATCAGCCCCAGCATTTT.

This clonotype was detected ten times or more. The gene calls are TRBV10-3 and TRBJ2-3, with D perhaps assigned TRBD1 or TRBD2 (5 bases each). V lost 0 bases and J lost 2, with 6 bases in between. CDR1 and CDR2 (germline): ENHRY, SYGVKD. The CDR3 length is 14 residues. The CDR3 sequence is CAISESGTTDTQYF. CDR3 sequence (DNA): TGTGCCATCAGTGAGTCAGGGACCACAGATACGCAGTATTTT.

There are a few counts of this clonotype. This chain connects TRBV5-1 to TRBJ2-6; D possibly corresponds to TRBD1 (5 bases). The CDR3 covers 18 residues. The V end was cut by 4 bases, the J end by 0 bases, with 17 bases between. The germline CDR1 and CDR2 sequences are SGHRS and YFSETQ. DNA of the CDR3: TGCGCCAGCAGCCCCCACCTGGGGCCCAACTCTGGGGCCAACGTCCTGACTTTC. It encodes CASSPHLGPNSGANVLTF.

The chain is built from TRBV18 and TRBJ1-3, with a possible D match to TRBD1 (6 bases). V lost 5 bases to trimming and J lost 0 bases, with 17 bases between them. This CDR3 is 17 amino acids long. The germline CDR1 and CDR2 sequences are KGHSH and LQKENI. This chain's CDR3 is CASSSRTASVSGNTIYF. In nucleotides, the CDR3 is TGTGCCAGCTCATCTCGGACAGCCTCTGTCTCTGGAAACACCATATATTTT. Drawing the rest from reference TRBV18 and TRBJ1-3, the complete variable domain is NAGVMQNPRHLVRRRGQEARLRCSPMKGHSHVYWYRQLPEEGLKFMVYLQKENIIDESGMPKERFSAEFPKEGPSILRIQQVVRGDSAAYFCASSSRTASVSGNTIYFGEGSWLTVV.